These 25 T cell receptor beta chains share one sample of origin, sequenced in a study of CD8 T cells in Susac syndrome. RNA in amounts of roughly 0.5 to 1 ug was reverse transcribed with random hexamers. TCRdb used MiXCR to reprocess the immunoSEQ multiplex PCR reads, holding one entry per CDR3 protein. Of more than 85,000 distinct CDR3 sequences listed, 90% to 96% are singletons. The source material was CD4+ T cells from PBMCs. Every receptor here comes from a human donor in good health.

V usage is TRBV11-2 and J usage is TRBJ2-2, with D uncertain. The germline gives CDR1 SGHAT, CDR2 FQNNGV. Trimming shortened V by 5 bases and J by 2 bases, and 12 bases separated the two germline ends. The CDR3 sequence is 15 residues long. This chain's CDR3 is CASSTRRFNTGELFF. The DNA for the CDR3 is TGTGCCAGCAGCACGCGCCGCTTCAACACCGGGGAGCTGTTTTTT. Complete variable domain (other parts from reference TRBV11-2 and TRBJ2-2): EAGVAQSPRYKIIEKRQSVAFWCNPISGHATLYWYQQILGQGPKLLIQFQNNGVVDDSQLPKDRFSAERLKGVDSTLKIQPAKLEDSAVYLCASSTRRFNTGELFFGEGSRLTVL.

This rearrangement joins TRBV12-3 or TRBV12-4 to TRBJ2-7; D not resolved. The ends were cut back, 3 bases at V and 3 bases at J, with 9 bases in the middle. The CDR3 has 13 amino acids. The CDR3 sequence: CASSFGVRYEQYF. As DNA, the CDR3 is TGTGCCAGCAGTTTTGGGGTTCGCTACGAGCAGTACTTC.

This chain joins TRBV7-2 and TRBJ2-4, with D maybe TRBD2 (6 bases). This CDR3 is 15 amino acids long. Looked up from germline, CDR1 is SGHTA and CDR2 is FQGNSA. Trimming took 0 bases from V and 6 from J, leaving 12 bases between them. The CDR3 spells CASSLAAGTGNIQYF. The CDR3, as DNA: TGTGCCAGCAGCTTAGCGGCGGGAACAGGAAACATTCAGTACTTC.

The genes are TRBV7-3 and TRBJ2-7, with TRBD1 identical over 9 bases. Trimming cost V 5 bases and J 5 bases; bases outside gene matches: 10. Germline V CDR1 and CDR2: SGHTA, FQGTGA. This CDR3 has 15 amino acids. The CDR3 region has the DNA TGTGCCAGCAGCGCGAAAACAGGGGGCTTCGACGAGCAGTACTTC. Protein sequence: CASSAKTGGFDEQYF.

The chain recombines TRBV4-1 with TRBJ1-2, with 9 bases lining up with TRBD1. V shed 3 bases and J 2 bases; nucleotides not matched to a gene: 1. This CDR3 has 14 residues. Germline V gene sequence: CDR1 MGHRA, CDR2 YSYEKL. The chain's CDR3 is CASSHGQGNYGYTF. In DNA, the CDR3 is TGCGCCAGCAGCCACGGACAGGGGAACTATGGCTACACCTTC.

The rearrangement joins TRBV11-3 to TRBJ2-2; D is uncertain. V lost 3 bases, J lost 0 bases, and 11 bases lay in between. CDR3 length: 16 amino acids. CDR1 and CDR2 (germline): SGHNT, YENEEA. The CDR3 here is CASSFPFRTNTGELFF. The CDR3, as DNA: TGTGCCAGCAGCTTCCCGTTCAGGACGAACACCGGGGAGCTGTTTTTT.

The V call is TRBV3-1, the J call TRBJ2-3; D is possibly TRBD1 or TRBD2 (5 bases each). The CDR3 runs 14 residues. With 4 bases removed from V and 5 bases from J, the gap between germline ends came to 13 bases. Germline CDR1 is LGHDT and CDR2 is YNNKEL (reference sequence). This CDR3 reads CASSLRDPRDTQYF. The CDR3 nucleotides read TGTGCCAGCAGCCTCCGGGACCCCCGAGATACGCAGTATTTT.

This clonotype has just one count. The V gene is TRBV29-1, the J gene TRBJ2-3, with TRBD2 matching 11 bases. The germline gives CDR1 SQVTM, CDR2 ANQGSEA. V was pared by 7 bases and J by 1 base, with 4 bases of the junction left unmatched. This CDR3 is 14 amino acids long. CDR3 DNA: TGCAGCGCCTGGACTAGCGGGCGCACAGATACGCAGTATTTT. This codes for CSAWTSGRTDTQYF.

This clonotype was found a few times. The J gene is TRBJ2-7, the V gene TRBV30; D is uncertain. Deletions cut 2 bases from V and 2 bases from J, with 10 bases between. The length of the CDR3 is 13 residues. Germline CDR1 and CDR2: GTSNPN and SVGIG (reference sequence). The CDR3 loop is CAWSSHGPYEQYF. In DNA, the CDR3 is TGTGCCTGGAGTTCTCACGGGCCCTACGAGCAGTACTTC.

The chain links TRBV6-5 to TRBJ2-7; 8 bases are shared with TRBD1. V shed 6 bases and J 4 bases; nucleotides not matched to a gene: 8. Per the germline V gene, CDR1 is MNHEY and CDR2 is SVGAGI. This CDR3 has 14 residues. The CDR3 DNA reads as TGTGCCAGCAGACCGGGACAGGCACTGTACGAGCAGTACTTC. Amino acid sequence: CASRPGQALYEQYF.

The chain combines TRBV27 with TRBJ1-5, with 8 positions matching TRBD1. Germline lookup yields CDR1 MNHEY and CDR2 SMNVEV (reference sequence). The CDR3 consists of 16 residues. V shed 2 bases and J 6 bases; nucleotides not matched to a gene: 9. The CDR3 is CASSLTPGQAVQPQHF. DNA for the CDR3: TGTGCCAGCAGTTTAACGCCGGGACAGGCGGTTCAGCCCCAGCATTTT.

The chain is built from TRBV7-2 and TRBJ2-3; tentatively, D is TRBD1 or TRBD2 (5 bases each). Between the trimmed V and J ends, which lost 0 bases and 4 bases, there was a span of 8 bases. The CDR3 contains 14 residues. Germline V CDR1 and CDR2: SGHTA, FQGNSA. The CDR3 DNA reads as TGTGCCAGCAGCTTAGCGGGGCGGGCAGATACGCAGTATTTT. Its translation: CASSLAGRADTQYF.

CDR3 sequence (DNA): TGTGCCAGTGAGAGCGGGGGGGCTGGTCAGCCCCAGCATTTT. Translated: CASESGGAGQPQHF. V and J are TRBV19 and TRBJ1-5; perhaps TRBD1 as D (6 bases). The V gene lost 8 bases and the J gene lost 6 bases, with 17 bases spanning the gap. CDR3 length: 14 residues. Germline V CDR1 and CDR2: LNHDA, SQIVND (reference sequence).

The chain is built from TRBV7-3 and TRBJ2-3, with TRBD2 matching over 7 bases. The CDR3 has 17 residues. V gave up 0 bases and J gave up 4 bases; unmatched junction bases: 10. The germline V gene encodes CDR1 SGHTA and CDR2 FQGTGA. The CDR3 loop reads CASSLTGGGSKSDTQYF. The CDR3 DNA reads TGTGCCAGCAGCTTAACTGGTGGCGGGAGTAAGTCAGATACGCAGTATTTT.

The rearrangement uses TRBV2 and TRBJ1-2; TRBD1 might be the D (5 bases). The germline V gene encodes CDR1 SNHLY and CDR2 FYNNEI. V was cut by 5 bases and J by 2 bases, with 12 bases left in between. The CDR3 totals 14 residues. The CDR3 DNA sequence: TGTGCCAGCAGTTGGGACGGATCGAACTATGGCTACACCTTC. Translated: CASSWDGSNYGYTF.

CDR3 nucleotides: TGTGCCAGCAGTGAAGCGGCAGGGAACACTGAAGCTTTCTTT. It yields the protein CASSEAAGNTEAFF. The chain uses TRBV6-1 and TRBJ1-1, with D uncertain. CDR1 and CDR2 (germline): MNHNS, SASEGT. The CDR3 runs 14 residues. The ends were cut back, 0 bases at V and 1 base at J, with 6 bases in the middle.

The chain is built from TRBV28 and TRBJ2-4; D might be TRBD2 (5 bases). Looked up from germline, CDR1 is MDHEN and CDR2 is SYDVKM. The CDR3 length is 10 residues. CDR3 nucleotides: TGTAGAGGCGGGAAAAACATTCAGTACTTC. Its translation is CRGGKNIQYF.

The chain recombines TRBV25-1 with TRBJ2-5; perhaps D is TRBD1 or TRBD2 (6 bases each). Trimming took 2 bases from V and 4 from J, leaving 8 bases between them. The CDR3 spans 13 residues. The germline V gene encodes CDR1 MGHDK and CDR2 SYGVNS. The CDR3 loop reads CASSEGGLETQYF. CDR3 DNA sequence: TGTGCCAGCAGTGAAGGGGGGCTAGAGACCCAGTACTTC.

This clonotype has only one observation. CDR3 region: CASSLMPGLQNTDTQYF. CDR3 DNA: TGTGCCAGCAGCTTAATGCCGGGACTACAGAACACAGATACGCAGTATTTT. The chain has TRBV13 and TRBJ2-3, with 7 bases that match TRBD2. The V and J ends lost 2 bases and 2 bases, in that order; junction bases with no gene match: 10. Germline CDR1 PRHDT, CDR2 FYEKMQ (reference sequence). The CDR3 sequence is 17 residues long.

The chain links TRBV10-3 to TRBJ2-4; 9 bases match TRBD2. Trimming cost V 3 bases and J 1 base; bases outside gene matches: 1. This CDR3 contains 15 residues. CDR1 and CDR2 from the germline V gene are ENHRY and SYGVKD. DNA for the CDR3: TGTGCCATCAGTGAAGCGGGGGGCGCCAAAAACATTCAGTACTTC. It yields the protein CAISEAGGAKNIQYF.

The CDR3 bases are TGCAGTGCAAGGCGGGACTGGCAAGAGACCCAGTACTTC. This codes for CSARRDWQETQYF. The rearrangement uses TRBV20-1 and TRBJ2-5; weak D call: TRBD2 (6 bases). Trimming took 6 bases from V and 2 from J, leaving 13 bases between them. This CDR3 has 13 residues. Germline lookup yields CDR1 DFQATT and CDR2 SNEGSKA (reference sequence).

The gene calls are TRBV5-4 and TRBJ1-1, with D unresolved. The V and J ends lost 4 bases and 7 bases respectively, with 17 bases between them. The CDR3 extends over 14 amino acids. Germline V gene lookup returns CDR1 SGHNT and CDR2 YYREEE (reference sequence). This CDR3 reads CASSLQSQRYEAFF. CDR3 DNA: TGTGCCAGCAGCCTGCAGTCACAACGATATGAAGCTTTCTTT.

The rearrangement joins TRBV25-1 to TRBJ1-2, with D unclear. The CDR3 spans 13 residues. Germline CDR1 MGHDK, CDR2 SYGVNS. Trimming pared 5 bases from V and 8 bases from J, leaving 15 bases between. The DNA of the CDR3 is TGTGCCAGCAGTCCGGGGAACAAACAAGGCTACACCTTC. It encodes CASSPGNKQGYTF.

As DNA, the CDR3 is TGTGCCAGCAGCCCCCGACTGGGGAGGCCGGGGGAGACCCAGTACTTC. This gives the protein CASSPRLGRPGETQYF. V gene TRBV4-2 combines with J gene TRBJ2-5, with a weak D call TRBD2 (6 bases). The V and J ends lost 4 bases and 5 bases respectively, with 20 bases between them. CDR3 length equals 16 residues. Germline V gene sequence: CDR1 LGHNA, CDR2 YNFKEQ.

V gene TRBV7-2 combines with J gene TRBJ2-5; D unclear. CDR1 is SGHTA and CDR2 is FQGNSA in the germline V gene. The V gene lost 0 bases and the J gene lost 5 bases, with 28 bases spanning the gap. This CDR3 spans 20 amino acids. CDR3 nucleotide sequence: TGTGCCAGCAGCTTAGCATCATTCCGGGCAGGATCATACCCTTGGGAGACCCAGTACTTC. It specifies CASSLASFRAGSYPWETQYF.